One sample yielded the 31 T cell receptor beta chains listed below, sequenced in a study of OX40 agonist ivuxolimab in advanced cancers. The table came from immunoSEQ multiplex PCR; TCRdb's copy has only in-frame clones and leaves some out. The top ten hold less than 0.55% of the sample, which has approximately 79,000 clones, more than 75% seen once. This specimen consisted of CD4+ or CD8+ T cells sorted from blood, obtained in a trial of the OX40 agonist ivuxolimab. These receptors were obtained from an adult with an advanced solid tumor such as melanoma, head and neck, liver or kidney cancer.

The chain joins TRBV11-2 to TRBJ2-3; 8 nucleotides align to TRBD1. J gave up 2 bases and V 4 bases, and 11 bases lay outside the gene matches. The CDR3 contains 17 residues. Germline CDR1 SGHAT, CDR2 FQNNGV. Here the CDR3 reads CASSYHMTGVDTDTQYF. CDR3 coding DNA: TGTGCCAGCAGCTACCACATGACAGGGGTGGACACAGATACGCAGTATTTT.

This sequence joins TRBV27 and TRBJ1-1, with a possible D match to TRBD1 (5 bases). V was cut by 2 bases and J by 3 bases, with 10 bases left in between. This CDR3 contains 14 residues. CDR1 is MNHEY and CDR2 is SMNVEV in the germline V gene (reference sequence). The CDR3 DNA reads TGTGCCAGCAGTTTAGGGGCAGCTTACACTGAAGCTTTCTTT. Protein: CASSLGAAYTEAFF.

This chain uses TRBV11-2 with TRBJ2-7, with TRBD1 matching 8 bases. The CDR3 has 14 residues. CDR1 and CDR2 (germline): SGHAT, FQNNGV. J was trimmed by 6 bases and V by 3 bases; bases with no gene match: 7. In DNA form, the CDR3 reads TGTGCCAGCAGCTTCGACAGGGGTCTTGGCGAGCAGTACTTC. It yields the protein CASSFDRGLGEQYF.

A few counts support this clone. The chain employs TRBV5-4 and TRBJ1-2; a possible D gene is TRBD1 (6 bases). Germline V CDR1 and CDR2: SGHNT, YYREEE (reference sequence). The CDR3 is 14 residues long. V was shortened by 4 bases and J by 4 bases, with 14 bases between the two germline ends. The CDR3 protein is CASSRDTLGYGYTF. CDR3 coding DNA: TGTGCCAGCAGCCGGGACACCCTGGGCTATGGCTACACCTTC.

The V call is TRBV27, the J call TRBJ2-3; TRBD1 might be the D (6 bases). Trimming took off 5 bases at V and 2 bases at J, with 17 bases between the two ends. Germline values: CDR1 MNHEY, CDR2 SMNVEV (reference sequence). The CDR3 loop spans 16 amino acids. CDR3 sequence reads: CASSPARQVLTDTQYF. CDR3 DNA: TGTGCCAGCAGTCCCGCGCGACAGGTCCTCACAGATACGCAGTATTTT.

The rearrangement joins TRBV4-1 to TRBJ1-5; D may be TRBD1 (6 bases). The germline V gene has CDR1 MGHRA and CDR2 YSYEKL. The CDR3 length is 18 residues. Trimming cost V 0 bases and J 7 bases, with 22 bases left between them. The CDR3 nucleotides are TGCGCCAGCAGCCAAGATCGAGGCCCCCGGGGGCGCGGCCAGCCCCAGCATTTT. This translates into CASSQDRGPRGRGQPQHF.

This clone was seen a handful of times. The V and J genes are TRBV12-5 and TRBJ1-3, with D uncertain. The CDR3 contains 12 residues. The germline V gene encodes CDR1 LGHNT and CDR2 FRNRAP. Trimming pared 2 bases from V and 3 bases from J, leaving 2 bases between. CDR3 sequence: CASGLIGNTIYF. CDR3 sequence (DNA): TGTGCTAGTGGTTTGATTGGAAACACCATATATTTT.

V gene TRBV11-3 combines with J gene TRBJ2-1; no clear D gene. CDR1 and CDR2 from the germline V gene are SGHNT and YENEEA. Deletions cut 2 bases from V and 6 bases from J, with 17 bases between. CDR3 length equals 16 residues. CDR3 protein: CASSLNPSGIGNEQFF. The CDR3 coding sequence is TGTGCCAGCAGCTTAAATCCCTCAGGTATCGGCAATGAGCAGTTCTTC.

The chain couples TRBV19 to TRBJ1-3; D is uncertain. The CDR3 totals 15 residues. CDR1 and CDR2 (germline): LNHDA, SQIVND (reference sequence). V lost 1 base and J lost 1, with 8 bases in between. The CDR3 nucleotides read TGTGCCAGTAGTATAGTCCGACAATCTGGAAACACCATATATTTT. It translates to CASSIVRQSGNTIYF.

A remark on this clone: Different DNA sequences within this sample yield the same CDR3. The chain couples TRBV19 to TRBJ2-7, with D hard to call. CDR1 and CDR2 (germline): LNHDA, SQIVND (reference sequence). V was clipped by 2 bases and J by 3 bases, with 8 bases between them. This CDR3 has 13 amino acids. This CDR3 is CASSITTLYEQYF. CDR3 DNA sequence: TGTGCCAGTAGTATAACTACCCTCTACGAGCAGTACTTC.

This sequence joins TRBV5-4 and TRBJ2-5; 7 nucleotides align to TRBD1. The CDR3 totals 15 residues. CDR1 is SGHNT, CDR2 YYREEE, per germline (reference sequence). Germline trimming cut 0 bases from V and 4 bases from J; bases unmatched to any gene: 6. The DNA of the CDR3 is TGTGCCAGCAGCTTGGACACAGGGGTGGGAGAGACCCAGTACTTC. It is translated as CASSLDTGVGETQYF.

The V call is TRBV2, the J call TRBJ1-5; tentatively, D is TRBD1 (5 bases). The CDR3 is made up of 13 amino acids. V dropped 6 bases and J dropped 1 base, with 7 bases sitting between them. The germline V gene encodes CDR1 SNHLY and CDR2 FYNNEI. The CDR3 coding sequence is TGTGCCAGCAGGACAGCCAGCAATCAGCCCCAGCATTTT. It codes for CASRTASNQPQHF.

The CDR3, as DNA: TGTGCCAGCAGCTCCGGAGGGGGCTGGAGCAATCAGCCCCAGCATTTT. Amino acids: CASSSGGGWSNQPQHF. This chain uses TRBV7-8 with TRBJ1-5, with TRBD1 identical over 7 bases. This CDR3 is 16 amino acids long. CDR1 is SGHVS, CDR2 FQNEAQ, per germline. V lost 4 bases, J lost 1 base, and 7 bases stayed unmatched.

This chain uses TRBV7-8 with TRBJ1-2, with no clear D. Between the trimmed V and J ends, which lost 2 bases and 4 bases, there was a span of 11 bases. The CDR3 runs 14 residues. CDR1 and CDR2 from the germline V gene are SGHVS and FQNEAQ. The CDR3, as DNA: TGTGCCAGCAGCTTAAGGCCGACTCCCTATGGCTACACCTTC. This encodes CASSLRPTPYGYTF. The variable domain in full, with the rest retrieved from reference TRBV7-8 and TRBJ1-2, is GAGVSQSPRYKVAKRGQDVALRCDPISGHVSLFWYQQALGQGPEFLTYFQNEAQLDKSGLPSDRFFAERPEGSVSTLKIQRTQQEDSAVYLCASSLRPTPYGYTFGSGTRLTVV.

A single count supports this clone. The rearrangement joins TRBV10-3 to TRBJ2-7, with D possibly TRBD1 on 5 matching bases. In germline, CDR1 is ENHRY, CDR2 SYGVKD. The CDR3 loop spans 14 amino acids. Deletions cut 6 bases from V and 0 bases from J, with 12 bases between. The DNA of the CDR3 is TGTGCCATCAGAGACAGTGCAAACTCCTACGAGCAGTACTTC. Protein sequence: CAIRDSANSYEQYF.

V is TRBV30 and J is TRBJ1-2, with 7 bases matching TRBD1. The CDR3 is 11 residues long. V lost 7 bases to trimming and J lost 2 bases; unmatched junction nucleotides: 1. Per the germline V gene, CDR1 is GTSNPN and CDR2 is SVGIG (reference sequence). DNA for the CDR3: TGTGCCTCCAGGGGGAACTATGGCTACACCTTC. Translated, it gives CASRGNYGYTF.

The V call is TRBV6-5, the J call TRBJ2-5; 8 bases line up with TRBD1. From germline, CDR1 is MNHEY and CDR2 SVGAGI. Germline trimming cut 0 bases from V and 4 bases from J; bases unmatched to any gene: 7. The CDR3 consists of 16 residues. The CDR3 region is CASSYSGRGQGETQYF. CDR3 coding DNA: TGTGCCAGCAGTTACTCCGGCAGGGGGCAGGGAGAGACCCAGTACTTC.

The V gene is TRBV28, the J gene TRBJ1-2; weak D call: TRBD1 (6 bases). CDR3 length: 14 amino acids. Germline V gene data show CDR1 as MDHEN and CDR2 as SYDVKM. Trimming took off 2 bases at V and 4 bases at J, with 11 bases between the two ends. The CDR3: CASSLRGRGYGYTF. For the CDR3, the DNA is TGTGCCAGCAGTTTACGGGGGCGGGGCTATGGCTACACCTTC.

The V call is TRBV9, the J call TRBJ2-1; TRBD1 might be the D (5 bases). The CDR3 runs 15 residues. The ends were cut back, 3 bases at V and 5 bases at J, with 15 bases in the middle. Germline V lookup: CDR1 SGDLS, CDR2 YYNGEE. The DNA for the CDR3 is TGTGCCAGCAGCGCCACCTCGACAGAAAACAATGAGCAGTTCTTC. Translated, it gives CASSATSTENNEQFF. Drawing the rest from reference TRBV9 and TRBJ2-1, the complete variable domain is DSGVTQTPKHLITATGQRVTLRCSPRSGDLSVYWYQQSLDQGLQFLIQYYNGEERAKGNILERFSAQQFPDLHSELNLSSLELGDSALYFCASSATSTENNEQFFGPGTRLTVL.

The CDR3 DNA follows: TGTGCCAGCAGCCTACAGGGGGCGGTCGACGAGCAGTACTTC. This translates into CASSLQGAVDEQYF. The chain joins TRBV7-2 to TRBJ2-7; TRBD1 agrees at 9 bases. J gave up 5 bases and V 5 bases, and 7 bases lay outside the gene matches. CDR3 length: 14 amino acids. The V gene's germline CDR1 is SGHTA and CDR2 FQGNSA.

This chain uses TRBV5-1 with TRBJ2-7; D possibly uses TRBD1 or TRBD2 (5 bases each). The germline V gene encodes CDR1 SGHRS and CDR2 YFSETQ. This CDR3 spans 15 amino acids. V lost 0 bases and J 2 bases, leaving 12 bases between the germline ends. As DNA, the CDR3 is TGCGCCAGCAGCTTGGGGGGGACGGAAACCTACGAGCAGTACTTC. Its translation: CASSLGGTETYEQYF.

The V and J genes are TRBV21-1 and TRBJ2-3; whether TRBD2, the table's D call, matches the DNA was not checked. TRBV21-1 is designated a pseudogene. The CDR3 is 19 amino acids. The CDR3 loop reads CASSKPAGASGRGTDTQYF. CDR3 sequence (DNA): TGTGCCAGCAGCAAACCCGCGGGGGCTAGCGGGAGAGGGACAGATACGCAGTATTTT.

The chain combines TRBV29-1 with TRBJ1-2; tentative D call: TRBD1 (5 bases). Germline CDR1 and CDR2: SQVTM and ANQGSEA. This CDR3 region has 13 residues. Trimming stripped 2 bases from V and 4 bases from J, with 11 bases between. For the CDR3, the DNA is TGCAGCGTTGAAAATGCAGGGCCCTATGGCTACACCTTC. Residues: CSVENAGPYGYTF.

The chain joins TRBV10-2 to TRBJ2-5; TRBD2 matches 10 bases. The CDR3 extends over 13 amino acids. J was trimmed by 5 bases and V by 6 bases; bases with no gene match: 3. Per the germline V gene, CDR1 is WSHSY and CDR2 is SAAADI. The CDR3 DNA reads TGCGCCAGCAGAGCGGGAGGGTTGGAGACCCAGTACTTC. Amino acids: CASRAGGLETQYF.

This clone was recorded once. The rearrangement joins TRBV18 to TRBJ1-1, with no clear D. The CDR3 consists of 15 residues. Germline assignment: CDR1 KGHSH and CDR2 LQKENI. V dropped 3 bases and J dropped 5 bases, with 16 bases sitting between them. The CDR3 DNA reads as TGTGCCAGCTCACCTGCCCGGGAAATAGAGACTGAAGCTTTCTTT. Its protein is CASSPAREIETEAFF. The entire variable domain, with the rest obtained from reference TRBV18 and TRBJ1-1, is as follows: NAGVMQNPRHLVRRRGQEARLRCSPMKGHSHVYWYRQLPEEGLKFMVYLQKENIIDESGMPKERFSAEFPKEGPSILRIQQVVRGDSAAYFCASSPAREIETEAFFGQGTRLTVV.

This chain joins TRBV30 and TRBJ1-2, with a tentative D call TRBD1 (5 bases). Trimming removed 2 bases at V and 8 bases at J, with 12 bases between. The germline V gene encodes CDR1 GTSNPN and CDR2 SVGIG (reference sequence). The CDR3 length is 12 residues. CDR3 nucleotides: TGTGCCTGGAGTTGGCGGGGCGGAGGCTACACCTTC. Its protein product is CAWSWRGGGYTF.

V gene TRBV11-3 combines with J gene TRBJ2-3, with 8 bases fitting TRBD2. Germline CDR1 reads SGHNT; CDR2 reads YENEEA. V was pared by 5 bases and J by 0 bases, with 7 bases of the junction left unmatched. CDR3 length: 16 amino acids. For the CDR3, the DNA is TGTGCCAGCAGCGACGCGGGGGGCCGGAGCACAGATACGCAGTATTTT. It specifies CASSDAGGRSTDTQYF. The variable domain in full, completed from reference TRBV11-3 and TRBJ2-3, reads EAGVVQSPRYKIIEKKQPVAFWCNPISGHNTLYWYLQNLGQGPELLIRYENEEAVDDSQLPKDRFSAERLKGVDSTLKIQPAELGDSAVYLCASSDAGGRSTDTQYFGPGTRLTVL.

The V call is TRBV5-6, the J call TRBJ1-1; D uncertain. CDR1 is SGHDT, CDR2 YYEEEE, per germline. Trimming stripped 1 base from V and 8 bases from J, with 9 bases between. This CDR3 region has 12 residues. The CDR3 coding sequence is TGTGCCAGCAGCTTGTCCCGTTCCGAAGCTTTCTTT. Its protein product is CASSLSRSEAFF. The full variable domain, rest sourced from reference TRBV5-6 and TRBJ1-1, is DAGVTQSPTHLIKTRGQQVTLRCSPKSGHDTVSWYQQALGQGPQFIFQYYEEEERQRGNFPDRFSGHQFPNYSSELNVNALLLGDSALYLCASSLSRSEAFFGQGTRLTVV.

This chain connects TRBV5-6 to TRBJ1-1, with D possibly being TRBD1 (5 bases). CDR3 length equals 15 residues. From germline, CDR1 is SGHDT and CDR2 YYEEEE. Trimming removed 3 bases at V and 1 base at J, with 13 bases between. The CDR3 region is CASSSWTITNTEAFF. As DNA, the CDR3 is TGTGCCAGCAGCTCCTGGACAATAACGAACACTGAAGCTTTCTTT.

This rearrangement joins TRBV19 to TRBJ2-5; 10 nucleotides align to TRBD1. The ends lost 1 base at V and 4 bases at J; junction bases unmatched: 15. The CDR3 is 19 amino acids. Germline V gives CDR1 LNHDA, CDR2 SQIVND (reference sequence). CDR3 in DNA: TGTGCCAGTAGTATAGGGCCCACTGGACAGGGGGGCCAACGAGAGACCCAGTACTTC. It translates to CASSIGPTGQGGQRETQYF. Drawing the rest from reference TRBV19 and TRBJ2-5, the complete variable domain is DGGITQSPKYLFRKEGQNVTLSCEQNLNHDAMYWYRQDPGQGLRLIYYSQIVNDFQKGDIAEGYSVSREKKESFPLTVTSAQKNPTAFYLCASSIGPTGQGGQRETQYFGPGTRLLVL.

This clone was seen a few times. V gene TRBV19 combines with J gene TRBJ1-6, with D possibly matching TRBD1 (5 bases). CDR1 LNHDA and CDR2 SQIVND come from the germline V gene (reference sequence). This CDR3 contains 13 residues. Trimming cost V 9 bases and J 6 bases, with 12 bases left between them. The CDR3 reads CASREDGNSPLHF. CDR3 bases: TGTGCCAGCAGGGAGGACGGTAATTCACCCCTCCACTTT. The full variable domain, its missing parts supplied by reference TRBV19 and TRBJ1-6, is DGGITQSPKYLFRKEGQNVTLSCEQNLNHDAMYWYRQDPGQGLRLIYYSQIVNDFQKGDIAEGYSVSREKKESFPLTVTSAQKNPTAFYLCASREDGNSPLHFGNGTRLTVT.